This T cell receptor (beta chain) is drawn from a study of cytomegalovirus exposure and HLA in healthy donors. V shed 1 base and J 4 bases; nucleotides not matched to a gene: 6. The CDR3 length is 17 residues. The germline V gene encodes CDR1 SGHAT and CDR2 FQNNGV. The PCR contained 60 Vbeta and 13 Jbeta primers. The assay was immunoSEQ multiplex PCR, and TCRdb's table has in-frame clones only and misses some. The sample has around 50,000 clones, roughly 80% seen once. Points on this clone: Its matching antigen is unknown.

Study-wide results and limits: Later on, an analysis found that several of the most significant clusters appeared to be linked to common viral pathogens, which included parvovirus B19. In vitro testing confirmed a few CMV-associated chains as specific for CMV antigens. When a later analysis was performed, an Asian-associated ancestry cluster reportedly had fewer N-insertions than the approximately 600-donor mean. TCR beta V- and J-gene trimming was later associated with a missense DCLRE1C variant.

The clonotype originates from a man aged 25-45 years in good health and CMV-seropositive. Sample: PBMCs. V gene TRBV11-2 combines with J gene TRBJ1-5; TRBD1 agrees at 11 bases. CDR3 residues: CASSLVEGTGGNQPQHF. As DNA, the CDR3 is TGTGCCAGCAGCTTAGTGGAAGGGACAGGGGGGAATCAGCCCCAGCATTTT.